This T cell receptor beta chain was captured by sequencing in a study of TIL therapy for anti-PD-1-resistant metastatic lung cancer. As for the study in general: Median tumor PD-L1 proportion score was roughly 5.5%. By whole-exome sequencing, median non-synonymous tumor mutation burden was more than 1.2 mutations per megabase. Study-level points and caveats: This highly selected cohort may not generalize to typical lung cancer patients.

This was the immunoSEQ v3 assay. Each library reached some 2.1 million read pairs, or about 5-6 million at deep level. Profiling relied on immunoSEQ multiplex PCR, and the TCRdb table lists in-frame clones only, not all of them. The sample shows under 65,000 clones, approximately 78% of them seen only once. This clone has just a few counts. Its antigen is still unknown. As to time point: pre-treatment sample, taken before nivolumab and TIL therapy. Germline CDR1 is SGHTA and CDR2 is FQGNSA. The germline V and J ends were trimmed by 4 bases and 11 bases, with 12 bases remaining between them. The CDR3 has 12 amino acids.

The V call is TRBV7-2, the J call TRBJ1-5, with D possibly being TRBD1 (5 bases). This receptor was obtained from a person aged 25-85 years with non-small cell lung cancer. The sample here was blood, taken at baseline. This CDR3 is CASSSSQGAQHF. The CDR3 DNA follows: TGTGCCAGCAGCTCATCTCAGGGAGCCCAGCATTTT.